What follows are 14 T cell receptor beta chains derived from one specimen sequenced in a study of metastatic and nonmetastatic thyroid tumors (dated by TCRdb to 2019 to 2021). Before undergoing thyroid surgery, none of the patients had been given any kind of treatment. Library preparation used PCR. Sequencer: Illumina HiSeq 4000. TCRdb cleaned the public reads at Q25 with fastp, built clones with MiXCR and kept in-frame beta chains. The sample yields tens of thousands of clones; about 16% were counted once. Clones ranked in the top ten supply roughly a tenth of the sample. The sequenced sample consisted of blood. These receptors were obtained from a male donor with papillary thyroid cancer or a benign thyroid nodule (not recorded which). Some clones in this sample may be carry-over from other donors' samples.

This clone has at least ten counts. The gene calls are TRBV5-4 and TRBJ2-2; D unresolved. The CDR3 covers 13 residues. The V gene's germline CDR1 is SGHNT and CDR2 YYREEE (reference sequence). V lost 0 bases, J lost 2 bases, and 2 bases lay in between. CDR3 loop: CASSLANTGELFF. In DNA form, the CDR3 reads TGTGCCAGCAGCTTGGCCAACACCGGGGAGCTGTTTTTT.

The chain employs TRBV10-3 and TRBJ2-6; either TRBD1 or TRBD2 may fit D (5 bases each). Germline V gene sequence: CDR1 ENHRY, CDR2 SYGVKD. V dropped 3 bases and J dropped 1 base, with 16 bases sitting between them. CDR3 length: 18 residues. This chain's CDR3 is CAISDTGTEKSGANVLTF. In nucleotides, the CDR3 is TGTGCCATCAGTGACACCGGGACCGAAAAATCTGGGGCCAACGTCCTGACTTTC.

Worth noting for this clone: Germline is not matched at one junction end, which may reflect a read error. The same CDR3 arises from other DNA sequences in this sample as well. The chain employs TRBV18 and TRBJ1-2, with TRBD1 as a possible D gene (5 bases). The CDR3 is made up of 15 amino acids. Germline assignment: CDR1 KGHSH and CDR2 LQKENI. The CDR3 protein is CASSTGTTLYYGYTF. The DNA of the CDR3 is TGTGCTAGCTCAACCGGGACCACACTATATTATGGCTACACCTTC.

This chain connects TRBV6-1 to TRBJ1-1; possible D gene TRBD1, 5 bases. CDR3 size: 15 residues. In germline, CDR1 is MNHNS, CDR2 SASEGT. The V end lost 8 bases, the J end lost 5 bases, and 21 bases lay between the germline ends. As DNA, the CDR3 is TGTGCCAGCTCCGGGCATGGGGGGATTATGACTGAAGCTTTCTTT. Translated: CASSGHGGIMTEAFF.

The rearrangement uses TRBV11-1 and TRBJ2-1; 8 bases are shared with TRBD2. The germline V gene encodes CDR1 SGHAT and CDR2 FQDESV (reference sequence). The CDR3 has 16 amino acids. The V segment lost 6 bases and the J segment 10 bases; nucleotides outside the gene matches: 17. CDR3 region: CASSDSRLAPTVEQFF. CDR3 nucleotide sequence: TGTGCCAGCAGTGACTCCCGACTAGCGCCCACCGTAGAGCAGTTCTTC.

The V call is TRBV27, the J call TRBJ2-1; perhaps D is TRBD1 or TRBD2 (6 bases each). There are 12 residues in the CDR3. Trimming stripped 7 bases from V and 7 bases from J, with 11 bases between. Germline loops: CDR1 MNHEY, CDR2 SMNVEV (reference sequence). The CDR3 spells CASNRGGNEQFF. CDR3 DNA: TGTGCCAGCAATCGAGGGGGGAATGAGCAGTTCTTC.

This clone was seen only a few times. A much larger clonotype is one base distant, so this may be a read error. The rearrangement links TRBV9 to TRBJ2-3; TRBD1 agrees at 11 bases. Trimming removed 0 bases from V and 3 bases from J; junction bases left unmatched: 9. The CDR3 length is 18 residues. Germline V lookup: CDR1 SGDLS, CDR2 YYNGEE. The CDR3 DNA reads as TGTGCCAGCAGCGTAGATTCTCTCGGGACAGGGGGAACAGATACGCAGTATTTT. This sequence encodes CASSVDSLGTGGTDTQYF.

Many counts were recorded for this clone. The chain has TRBV9 and TRBJ1-6, with D unclear. V shed 0 bases and J shed 6 bases, with 10 bases lying between them. The germline V gene encodes CDR1 SGDLS and CDR2 YYNGEE. There are 15 residues in the CDR3. CDR3 in DNA: TGTGCCAGCAGCGTAGCGCGGGAGGGTAATTCACCCCTCCACTTT. This translates into CASSVAREGNSPLHF.

This clone was recorded many times. The chain couples TRBV7-9 to TRBJ2-7, with D perhaps TRBD1 (5 bases). The germline gives CDR1 SEHNR, CDR2 FQNEAQ (reference sequence). This CDR3 comprises 12 residues. Trimming stripped 5 bases from V and 3 bases from J, with 8 bases between. The CDR3 DNA sequence: TGTGCCAGCAGCGGACACAACTACGAGCAGTACTTC. This sequence encodes CASSGHNYEQYF.

In its sample, this clone was seen many times. The chain joins TRBV5-1 to TRBJ2-3, with D tentatively TRBD2 (5 bases). CDR3 size: 16 residues. Trimming removed 0 bases from V and 4 bases from J, with 15 bases in between. Looked up from germline, CDR1 is SGHRS and CDR2 is YFSETQ. The DNA for the CDR3 is TGCGCCAGCAGCTTGGCTCCGGGAACCGGGGCAGATACGCAGTATTTT. This gives the protein CASSLAPGTGADTQYF.

A few counts support this clone. Germline and junction disagree at one end, which may indicate a read error. The chain carries TRBV6-4 and TRBJ2-2, with no clear D. Per germline, CDR1 MRHNA and CDR2 SNTAGT. The CDR3 runs 16 residues. CDR3 amino acids: CASSDSRWRNTVELFF. The CDR3 DNA is TGTGCCAGCAGTGACTCGAGGTGGAGAAACACCGTGGAGCTGTTTTTT.

This clone turned up a few times. The CDR3 nucleotides read TGTGCCAACATCTTCACTAGCGATCACACCGGGGAGCTGTTTTTT. Its translation: CANIFTSDHTGELFF. The J gene is TRBJ2-2, the V gene TRBV6-4, with TRBD2 identical over 7 bases. The V and J ends lost 10 bases and 3 bases, in that order; junction bases with no gene match: 11. Germline V lookup: CDR1 MRHNA, CDR2 SNTAGT. The CDR3 loop spans 15 amino acids.

This clone came up a few times. This could be a read error, since a much larger clone is one nucleotide away. The chain is built from TRBV3-1 and TRBJ2-1; 7 positions agree with TRBD2. Germline V gives CDR1 LGHDT, CDR2 YNNKEL (reference sequence). The CDR3 has 18 amino acids. CDR3 DNA sequence: TGTGCCAGCAGCCCGGGGTACCCTTTGGGGGGGTCCTACAATGATCAGTTCTTC. This gives the protein CASSPGYPLGGSYNDQFF.

This clone showed up many times. V gene TRBV19 combines with J gene TRBJ2-2; 14 nucleotides align to TRBD2. This CDR3 region has 17 residues. The V gene end was trimmed by 3 bases and the J gene end by 6 bases; junction bases not matched to a gene: 6. Germline V lookup: CDR1 LNHDA, CDR2 SQIVND (reference sequence). The CDR3 here is CASSMRTSGRRPGELFF. The CDR3 region has the DNA TGTGCCAGTAGTATGAGGACTAGCGGGAGGAGGCCCGGGGAGCTGTTTTTT.